The 8 T cell receptor beta chains below were found in one sample sequenced in a study of cytomegalovirus exposure and HLA in healthy donors (dated by TCRdb to the late 2010s). The library was built by means of the immunoSEQ multiplex PCR assay. For the multiplex PCR, a mixture combining 60 forward primers for TCR Vbeta segments and 13 reverse primers for TCR Jbeta segments was used. TCRdb limited this immuneACCESS table to in-frame rearrangements with V and J called. A share of clones is missing; checked studies link under half to unresolved V genes, and the rest is unexplained. Counted in this sample were about 200,000 clones; about 74% of them appeared once. The top ten clones comprise 15% to 19% of the sample. Sequencing was carried out using PBMCs. All receptors derive from a middle-aged man in good health and CMV-seronegative.

The chain employs TRBV7-9 and TRBJ2-7; TRBD1 matches at 9 bases. The ends lost 11 bases at V and 5 bases at J; junction bases unmatched: 7. Germline assignment: CDR1 SEHNR and CDR2 FQNEAQ (reference sequence). The CDR3 is 12 residues long. CDR3 in DNA: TGTGCCGGTGGGACAGGGAGGGACGAGCAGTACTTC. The encoded protein is CAGGTGRDEQYF. Complete variable domain (other parts from reference TRBV7-9 and TRBJ2-7): DTGVSQNPRHKITKRGQNVTFRCDPISEHNRLYWYRQTLGQGPEFLTYFQNEAQLEKSRLLSDRFSAERPKGSFSTLEIQRTEQGDSAMYLCAGGTGRDEQYFGPGTRLTVT.

The chain is built from TRBV4-2 and TRBJ2-1, with TRBD2 identical over 10 bases. The germline V gene has CDR1 LGHNA and CDR2 YNFKEQ. V trimming: 0 bases; J trimming: 1 base; junction bases outside the gene matches: 12. This CDR3 has 20 amino acids. This CDR3 is CASSQEVASGGRVSYNEQFF. CDR3 coding DNA: TGTGCCAGCAGCCAAGAGGTGGCTAGCGGGGGCAGGGTTTCCTACAATGAGCAGTTCTTC.

The gene calls are TRBV6-1 and TRBJ1-6; TRBD1 is a possible D gene (6 bases). V was trimmed by 4 bases and J by 6 bases, leaving 16 bases between them. Germline-derived CDR1 and CDR2 are MNHNS and SASEGT. The CDR3 runs to 16 residues. CDR3 sequence reads: CASSAFRGGFNSPLHF. The CDR3 nucleotides read TGTGCCAGCAGTGCTTTTAGGGGGGGATTTAATTCACCCCTCCACTTT.

In DNA form, the CDR3 reads TGTGCCAGCAGTTTGTCAATCCCAACGCTCCGTCCCCCCGGCGAGCAGTACTTC. It specifies CASSLSIPTLRPPGEQYF. J is TRBJ2-7 and V is TRBV28, with D uncertain. Germline values: CDR1 MDHEN, CDR2 SYDVKM. V gave up 3 bases and J gave up 6 bases, with 27 bases separating them. The length of the CDR3 is 18 residues.

The chain carries TRBV10-3 and TRBJ2-3; TRBD1 matches at 7 bases. V was pared by 7 bases and J by 3 bases, with 7 bases of the junction left unmatched. The CDR3 is made up of 14 amino acids. Germline V CDR1 and CDR2: ENHRY, SYGVKD. CDR3 residues: CAINEGGGTDTQYF. CDR3 DNA sequence: TGTGCCATCAATGAAGGGGGCGGGACAGATACGCAGTATTTT.

DNA for the CDR3: TGTGCCAGTAGCAACTGGGACAGCGATTTAGCGGAGGGGAGCTCCTACGAGCAGTACTTC. It codes for CASSNWDSDLAEGSSYEQYF. This chain links TRBV19 with TRBJ2-7; maybe TRBD1 (7 bases). Trimming stripped 6 bases from V and 0 bases from J, with 30 bases between. Looked up from germline, CDR1 is LNHDA and CDR2 is SQIVND (reference sequence). This CDR3 is built from 20 residues.

V is TRBV28 and J is TRBJ2-2, with D possibly matching TRBD2 (5 bases). Trimming pared 4 bases from V and 7 bases from J, leaving 16 bases between. The germline CDR1 and CDR2 sequences are MDHEN and SYDVKM. This CDR3 has 15 residues. The CDR3 nucleotides read TGTGCCAGCAGTTCGCACAATAGCGCGCGCGGGGAGCTGTTTTTT. Residues: CASSSHNSARGELFF.

The gene calls are TRBV27 and TRBJ2-7; D is unresolved. The CDR3 extends over 13 amino acids. Trimming stripped 4 bases from V and 1 base from J, with 8 bases between. Germline V gene data show CDR1 as MNHEY and CDR2 as SMNVEV (reference sequence). CDR3 protein: CASSSFTSYEQYF. The CDR3 region has the DNA TGTGCCAGCAGTTCCTTCACTTCCTACGAGCAGTACTTC.